This entry lists 3 T cell receptor beta chains sequenced from one sample in a study of T cell repertoires in cytomegalovirus infection. TCRdb analysed the reads with MiXCR anew, one entry per CDR3 protein. The sample lists 160,000 or so distinct CDR3 sequences, more than 15% seen once, with roughly 20% in the top ten. Sequenced material: CD8+ T cells from PBMCs. The receptor source for this set is a human donor in good health (CMV status not recorded). Some clones in this sample may be carry-over from other donors' samples.

This clonotype was seen a few times. Here the CDR3 reads CASSFLLKPLHF. The CDR3 coding sequence is TGTGCCAGCAGTTTCCTCTTAAAACCCCTCCACTTT. This chain links TRBV12-3 or TRBV12-4 with TRBJ1-6; D is unresolved. The CDR3 consists of 12 residues. V gave up 3 bases and J gave up 12 bases, with 9 bases separating them.

The chain employs TRBV7-9 and TRBJ2-5; maybe TRBD2 (6 bases). V was cut by 7 bases and J by 1 base, with 25 bases left in between. The CDR3 consists of 18 residues. The germline V gene encodes CDR1 SEHNR and CDR2 FQNEAQ (reference sequence). For the CDR3, the DNA is TGTGCCAGCACCCCCGCGGGTTGGCGGGACCTCGTCCAAGAGACCCAGTACTTC. Translation: CASTPAGWRDLVQETQYF.

The chain carries TRBV7-3 and TRBJ2-5; D is possibly TRBD2 (5 bases). The CDR3 sequence is 15 residues long. Trimming took 5 bases from V and 5 from J, leaving 18 bases between them. CDR1 and CDR2 from the germline V gene are SGHTA and FQGTGA. CDR3 loop: CASSPRAVPVETQYF. The CDR3 nucleotides are TGTGCCAGCAGCCCGAGGGCGGTTCCGGTTGAGACCCAGTACTTC. The complete variable domain, with remaining parts taken from reference TRBV7-3 and TRBJ2-5, reads GAGVSQTPSNKVTEKGKYVELRCDPISGHTALYWYRQSLGQGPEFLIYFQGTGAADDSGLPNDRFFAVRPEGSVSTLKIQRTERGDSAVYLCASSPRAVPVETQYFGPGTRLLVL.